This entry lists 21 T cell receptor beta chains sequenced from one sample in a study of T-cell memory formation after mild COVID-19. Each CDR3 protein is one row after TCRdb ran MiXCR on the 5' RACE reads. Of some 440,000 distinct CDR3 sequences listed, about 23% were seen once; the top ten hold around 13%. The sample consisted of PBMCs or a T cell subset sorted from them (not recorded which). The receptors were gathered from an adult woman who had mild COVID-19 (a few samples of this study predate the infection). Cell type and time point are not known.

V usage is TRBV12-3 or TRBV12-4 and J usage is TRBJ2-3, with D tentatively TRBD1 (6 bases). Trimming took off 6 bases at V and 5 bases at J, with 12 bases between the two ends. The CDR3 length is 13 residues. CDR3 nucleotides: TGTGCCAGCAGAGCAGGGGTGGAAGATACGCAGTATTTT. This encodes CASRAGVEDTQYF.

This sequence joins TRBV2 and TRBJ1-1; D might be TRBD1 (6 bases). This CDR3 has 15 residues. Trimming removed 1 base from V and 4 bases from J, with 13 bases in between. Germline CDR1 SNHLY, CDR2 FYNNEI. The CDR3 nucleotides are TGTGCCAGCAGTGAAGTACAGGGTGGTGGCACTGAAGCTTTCTTT. Translated: CASSEVQGGGTEAFF.

The rearrangement links TRBV9 to TRBJ2-3; perhaps TRBD2 as D (5 bases). The CDR3 runs 15 residues. With 0 bases removed from V and 6 bases from J, the gap between germline ends came to 14 bases. CDR1 and CDR2 (germline): SGDLS, YYNGEE. Here the CDR3 reads CASSVGAVWGDTQYF. The DNA for the CDR3 is TGTGCCAGCAGCGTAGGAGCGGTGTGGGGTGATACGCAGTATTTT.

This clonotype was seen a few times. CDR3 loop: CASSVDWSEGAQYF. CDR3 bases: TGTGCCAGCAGCGTTGACTGGAGCGAGGGGGCCCAGTACTTC. V usage is TRBV5-6 and J usage is TRBJ2-5; possible D gene TRBD1, 6 bases. The CDR3 runs to 14 residues. Germline CDR1 reads SGHDT; CDR2 reads YYEEEE. The germline V and J ends were trimmed by 4 bases and 9 bases, with 19 bases remaining between them.

The table lists this clonotype with a few counts. V gene TRBV7-6 combines with J gene TRBJ2-7, with 9 bases matching TRBD1. CDR1 and CDR2 (germline): SGHVS, FNYEAQ. The CDR3 totals 18 residues. The J segment lost 0 bases and the V segment lost 2 bases, leaving 11 bases of the junction unmatched. As DNA, the CDR3 is TGTGCCAGCAGCTTAATTGGGATCGGGACAGGGAGCTCCTACGAGCAGTACTTC. Protein sequence: CASSLIGIGTGSSYEQYF.

There are a few counts of this clonotype. This chain connects TRBV24-1 to TRBJ2-7, with D perhaps given as TRBD1 or TRBD2 (6 bases each). Per germline, CDR1 KGHDR and CDR2 SFDVKD. The CDR3 is made up of 11 amino acids. Trimming pared 9 bases from V and 5 bases from J, leaving 10 bases between. The CDR3 nucleotides are TGTGCCACCCCGGGGGCGGACGAGCAGTACTTC. This encodes CATPGADEQYF.

This clonotype has only a few counts. This chain connects TRBV10-3 to TRBJ1-5; TRBD1 matches at 8 bases. Germline V gene lookup returns CDR1 ENHRY and CDR2 SYGVKD. This CDR3 contains 16 residues. After removal of 6 bases from V and 5 bases from J, the junction contained 12 bases not matched to a gene. The CDR3 loop reads CAISATGGQVHQPQHF. Here the CDR3 DNA reads TGTGCCATCAGCGCCACGGGGGGACAGGTCCATCAGCCCCAGCATTTT.

This clonotype has just a few counts. V and J are TRBV12-3 or TRBV12-4 and TRBJ2-2; 9 nucleotides line up with TRBD2. The CDR3 spans 14 residues. Germline trimming cut 7 bases from V and 5 bases from J; bases unmatched to any gene: 5. The CDR3 reads CASTRTSVTGELFF. The CDR3 DNA reads as TGTGCCAGCACCCGGACTAGCGTAACCGGGGAGCTGTTTTTT.

V usage is TRBV3-1 and J usage is TRBJ2-7; D ambiguous. CDR3 length: 15 residues. Looked up from germline, CDR1 is LGHDT and CDR2 is YNNKEL (reference sequence). V shed 3 bases and J shed 3 bases, with 15 bases lying between them. The CDR3 bases are TGTGCCAGCAGCCAGATAACGGTGGCCAACTACGAGCAGTACTTC. It encodes CASSQITVANYEQYF.

This clonotype was detected many times. The V gene is TRBV6-5, the J gene TRBJ2-5; the D is unclear. The germline CDR1 and CDR2 sequences are MNHEY and SVGAGI. V lost 6 bases and J lost 4, with 6 bases in between. The CDR3 has 11 residues. This CDR3 is CASRNGETQYF. The CDR3 DNA follows: TGTGCCAGCAGGAACGGAGAGACCCAGTACTTC.

The sample holds a few counts of this clonotype. The chain couples TRBV9 to TRBJ2-3, with TRBD2 matching over 8 bases. Germline CDR1 reads SGDLS; CDR2 reads YYNGEE. The V gene end was trimmed by 4 bases and the J gene end by 8 bases; junction bases not matched to a gene: 12. This CDR3 is 15 amino acids long. CDR3 amino acids: CASSQAGGAGGTQYF. The CDR3 DNA reads TGTGCCAGCAGCCAAGCCGGGGGGGCCGGTGGTACGCAGTATTTT.

This clonotype has only a few counts. The chain employs TRBV29-1 and TRBJ1-2; 7 positions match TRBD1. The CDR3 is made up of 13 amino acids. Germline V gene sequence: CDR1 SQVTM, CDR2 ANQGSEA. V trimming: 6 bases; J trimming: 1 base; junction bases outside the gene matches: 5. CDR3: CSVLGQDNYGYTF. The CDR3 DNA reads TGCAGCGTGCTAGGACAGGATAACTATGGCTACACCTTC.

This clonotype came up once. CDR3 DNA sequence: TGTGCCAGCAGTTATGGTGTGGGGAACTATGGCTACACCTTC. Translated, it gives CASSYGVGNYGYTF. This rearrangement joins TRBV6-5 to TRBJ1-2, with D hard to call. Deletions cut 3 bases from V and 2 bases from J, with 10 bases between. The CDR3 totals 14 residues. Germline-derived CDR1 and CDR2 are MNHEY and SVGAGI.

The V and J genes are TRBV20-1 and TRBJ2-1, with 8 bases lining up with TRBD1. The V segment lost 6 bases and the J segment 5 bases; nucleotides outside the gene matches: 9. Germline CDR1 reads DFQATT; CDR2 reads SNEGSKA (reference sequence). There are 14 residues in the CDR3. CDR3 residues: CSAPSGQGHNEQFF. The CDR3 DNA reads TGCAGTGCGCCCAGCGGACAGGGCCACAATGAGCAGTTCTTC.

This chain connects TRBV12-3 or TRBV12-4 to TRBJ2-7; 13 bases match TRBD2. Trimming at V came to 5 bases and at J to 0 bases, leaving 7 bases not matched to a gene. CDR3 length equals 17 residues. The CDR3 is CASSPGTSGTSSYEQYF. The DNA for the CDR3 is TGTGCCAGCAGTCCAGGGACTAGCGGGACGAGCTCCTACGAGCAGTACTTC.

This chain joins TRBV5-1 and TRBJ1-5; 9 positions match TRBD1. With 4 bases clipped from V and 6 bases from J, the junction kept 5 bases outside the gene matches. The CDR3 covers 14 residues. Germline CDR1 is SGHRS and CDR2 is YFSETQ. The CDR3 reads CASSPGTGIQPQHF. In DNA, the CDR3 is TGCGCCAGCAGCCCGGGGACAGGGATTCAGCCCCAGCATTTT.

This clonotype has more than one count but fewer than ten. The chain employs TRBV5-6 and TRBJ2-7; tentative D call: TRBD2 (6 bases). The V gene lost 10 bases and the J gene lost 0 bases, with 29 bases spanning the gap. The CDR3 has 18 residues. Germline lookup yields CDR1 SGHDT and CDR2 YYEEEE. The CDR3 spells CAVTDWCSGLIFSYEQYF. The CDR3 DNA is TGTGCCGTTACGGACTGGTGCTCGGGACTGATTTTCTCCTACGAGCAGTACTTC. Drawing the rest from reference TRBV5-6 and TRBJ2-7, the complete variable domain is DAGVTQSPTHLIKTRGQQVTLRCSPKSGHDTVSWYQQALGQGPQFIFQYYEEEERQRGNFPDRFSGHQFPNYSSELNVNALLLGDSALYLCAVTDWCSGLIFSYEQYFGPGTRLTVT.

This clonotype has just a few counts. CDR3 nucleotide sequence: TGTGCCAGCAGCCTGGCCAATACCTACGAGCAGTACTTC. Amino acid sequence: CASSLANTYEQYF. This rearrangement joins TRBV7-8 to TRBJ2-7; D is undetermined. V lost 5 bases and J lost 2, with 10 bases in between. CDR1 is SGHVS and CDR2 is FQNEAQ in the germline V gene. The CDR3 consists of 13 residues.

This chain links TRBV29-1 with TRBJ2-7, with 9 bases matching TRBD2. The CDR3 spans 13 residues. J lost 3 bases, V lost 7 bases, and 7 bases had no gene match. Germline V gene data show CDR1 as SQVTM and CDR2 as ANQGSEA. CDR3 protein: CSALAGVRYEQYF. CDR3 DNA: TGCAGCGCCTTAGCGGGAGTCCGCTACGAGCAGTACTTC.

The chain links TRBV29-1 to TRBJ1-1; no definite D call. This CDR3 contains 10 residues. Per the germline V gene, CDR1 is SQVTM and CDR2 is ANQGSEA. The CDR3 is CSAGNTEAFF. Written as DNA, the CDR3 is TGCAGTGCTGGAAACACTGAAGCTTTCTTT.

The genes are TRBV12-3 or TRBV12-4 and TRBJ2-1; a weak D match, TRBD2 (5 bases). Trimming left V 6 bases short and J 9 bases short, with 18 bases between. CDR3 size: 14 residues. CDR3 loop: CASSHRVGSTEQFF. For the CDR3, the DNA is TGTGCCAGCAGCCACCGGGTGGGGAGCACTGAGCAGTTCTTC.